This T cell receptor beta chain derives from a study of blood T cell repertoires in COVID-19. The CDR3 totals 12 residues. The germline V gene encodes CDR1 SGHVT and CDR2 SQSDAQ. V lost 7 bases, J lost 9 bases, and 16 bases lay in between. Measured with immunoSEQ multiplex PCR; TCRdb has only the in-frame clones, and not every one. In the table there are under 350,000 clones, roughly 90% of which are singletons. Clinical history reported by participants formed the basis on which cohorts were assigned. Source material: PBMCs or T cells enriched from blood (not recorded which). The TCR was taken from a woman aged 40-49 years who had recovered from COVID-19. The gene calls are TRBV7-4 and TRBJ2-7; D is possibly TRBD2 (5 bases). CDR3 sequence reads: CASTLRRNGQYF. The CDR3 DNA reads TGTGCCAGCACCCTTAGGAGGAATGGGCAGTACTTC.